This is a list of T cell receptor beta chains from one sample in a study of tumor-infiltrating lymphocytes in oesophageal squamous cell carcinoma. TCRdb ran MiXCR on the PCR reads and lists one entry per CDR3 protein. The table records roughly 14,000 distinct CDR3 sequences, approximately 51% of them present only once. The sample taken for sequencing was blood. Source of these receptors: a male donor with esophageal squamous cell carcinoma. Both conserved end residues are part of each CDR3. The D gene is left open where the match is weak. Size is omitted from some rows. Given values are once, few, many or a class for expanded clones.

. | TRBJ1-5 | 12 | TRBV28 | medium-sized | TGTGCCAGCATGTACGCAAATCAGCCCCAGCATTTT | CASMYANQPQHF
. | TRBJ2-5 | 13 | TRBV7-4 | . | TGTGCCAGCAGCCCCGACGGCGGCGGTGGGCAGTACTTC | CASSPDGGGGQYF
TRBD1 | TRBJ2-5 | 18 | TRBV7-3 | . | TGTGCCAGCATGACTCGAGGGGGGACAGGGTGGGGGCAAGAGACCCAGTACTTC | CASMTRGGTGWGQETQYF
. | TRBJ1-1 | 14 | TRBV12-3/TRBV12-4 | once | TGTGCCAGCAGTGGGAGGACGGCGAACACTGAAGCTTTCTTT | CASSGRTANTEAFF
TRBD2 | TRBJ2-1 | 12 | TRBV7-3 | . | TGTGCCAGCAGCGGACTAGACAATGAGCAGTTCTTC | CASSGLDNEQFF
TRBD1 | TRBJ2-7 | 14 | TRBV6-1 | many | TGTGCCAGCAGTGAACGACAGGGGGTCTATGAGCAGTACTTC | CASSERQGVYEQYF
. | TRBJ2-5 | 19 | TRBV7-6 | few | TGTGCCAGCAGCTTTCTTACGGGTACAGTGGGGGCGTGGAGGGAGACCCAGTACTTC | CASSFLTGTVGAWRETQYF
. | TRBJ2-2 | 14 | TRBV7-6 | . | TGTGCCAGCAGCTTACCAGGGAACACCGGGGAGCTGTTTTTT | CASSLPGNTGELFF
. | TRBJ2-7 | 11 | TRBV11-2 | . | TGTGCCAGCAGCTTAAAGGGGCCTAACACCTTC | CASSLKGPNTF
. | TRBJ2-5 | 16 | TRBV7-3 | once | TGTGCCAGCAGCCAACAGGGGCGGGGGTCCCAAGAGACCCAGTACTTC | CASSQQGRGSQETQYF
. | TRBJ2-7 | 13 | TRBV7-2 | . | TGTGCCAGCAGTTTTGACGGGAGACGCGAGCAGTACTTC | CASSFDGRREQYF
TRBD1 | TRBJ2-6 | 18 | TRBV4-1 | . | TGCGCCAGCAGCCTACAACCGGGACAGGTATCTGGGGCCAACGTCCTGACTTTC | CASSLQPGQVSGANVLTF
. | TRBJ2-3 | 14 | TRBV7-4 | once | TGTGCCAGCAGCCCCCAGGGGCCCACAGATACGCAGTATTTT | CASSPQGPTDTQYF
. | TRBJ2-3 | 14 | TRBV7-3 | many | TGTGCCAGCAGCTTAGGAGCTAGCACAGATACGCAGTATTTT | CASSLGASTDTQYF
TRBD1 | TRBJ2-7 | 13 | TRBV11-3 | . | TGTGCCAGCAGCCGGACAGGGAAGTACGAGCAGTACTTC | CASSRTGKYEQYF
. | TRBJ2-5 | 16 | TRBV7-6 | . | TGTGCCAGCAGCCCTATCCGGGACGGGGCGGAGGAGACCCAGTACTTC | CASSPIRDGAEETQYF
TRBD2 | TRBJ2-5 | 17 | TRBV7-3 | . | TGTGCCAGCAGCCCCGGACTAGCGGGAGGGTATCAAGAGACCCAGTACTTC | CASSPGLAGGYQETQYF
. | TRBJ2-5 | 14 | TRBV7-6 | . | TGTGCCAGCAGCTTAAGCCGAGCCGAAGAGACCCAGTACTTC | CASSLSRAEETQYF
. | TRBJ1-1 | 12 | TRBV12-3/TRBV12-4 | medium-sized | TGTGCCAGCAGCCGTAGGAACACTGAAGCTTTCTTT | CASSRRNTEAFF
TRBD2 | TRBJ2-1 | 15 | TRBV7-2 | . | TGTGCCAGCAGCCGTGTAGCGGGGGGGCGGAGTGAGCAGTTCTTC | CASSRVAGGRSEQFF
TRBD1 | TRBJ1-2 | 14 | TRBV24-1 | medium-sized | TGTGCCACCAGTGATTGGGACAGGGTCTATGGCTACACCTTC | CATSDWDRVYGYTF
. | TRBJ1-4 | 12 | TRBV6-1 | few | TGTGCCAGCAGTGACGGGGATGAAAAACTGTTTTTT | CASSDGDEKLFF
. | TRBJ2-6 | 15 | TRBV7-2 | . | TGTGCCAGCAGCCTAGGGGGGACTGGGGCCAACGTCCTGACTTTC | CASSLGGTGANVLTF
TRBD1 | TRBJ2-7 | 15 | TRBV5-1 | once | TGCGCCAGCAGCTATGACAGGGGGCTCGTCGACGAGCAGTACTTC | CASSYDRGLVDEQYF
. | TRBJ2-6 | 14 | TRBV28 | . | TGTGCCAGCAGGACAGACTCTGGGGCCAACGTCCTGACTTTC | CASRTDSGANVLTF
. | TRBJ2-7 | 15 | TRBV10-1 | . | TGCGCCAGCAGTCGCCCAGGGGTCGGCTACAATGAGCAGTACTTC | CASSRPGVGYNEQYF
TRBD1 | TRBJ2-5 | 14 | TRBV7-4 | . | TGTGCCAGCAGCGACAGGGGGTTAATGGAGACCCAGTACTTC | CASSDRGLMETQYF
. | TRBJ1-2 | 14 | TRBV20-1 | . | TGCAGTGCTAGAGAGGGATTGAATTACTATGGCTACACCTTC | CSAREGLNYYGYTF
TRBD1 | TRBJ2-5 | 16 | TRBV5-1 | medium-sized | TGCGCCAGCAGCTTGAGTCCAATCGGGACAGGGGGCACCCAGTACTTC | CASSLSPIGTGGTQYF
. | TRBJ2-3 | 13 | TRBV7-2 | few | TGTGCCAGCAGCTTGGGGACGGCAGATACGCAGTATTTT | CASSLGTADTQYF
TRBD1 | TRBJ1-1 | 16 | TRBV12-3/TRBV12-4 | . | TGTGCCAGCAGTTTAGGTAGGGGGACAGGCTCCACTGAAGCTTTCTTT | CASSLGRGTGSTEAFF
. | TRBJ2-5 | 23 | TRBV12-3/TRBV12-4 | . | . | CASRLRGPQHFGDGTRAWNEQFF
TRBD2 | TRBJ2-3 | 17 | TRBV9 | . | TGTGCCAGCAGCGTAGGGACTAGCGGGAGGGCCAGAGATACGCAGTATTTT | CASSVGTSGRARDTQYF
. | TRBJ2-2 | 14 | TRBV5-6 | . | TGTGCCAGCAGCTTGGGGGGGTGGACCGGGGAGCTGTTTTTT | CASSLGGWTGELFF
TRBD1 | TRBJ1-4 | 14 | TRBV2 | many | TGTGCCAGCAGTAGCAGGGGGCGCGGTGAAAAACTGTTTTTT | CASSSRGRGEKLFF
TRBD2 | TRBJ2-5 | 13 | TRBV7-9 | . | TGTGCCAGCAGCTTAGACAGCGGGAGGGGGAAGTACTTC | CASSLDSGRGKYF
. | TRBJ1-4 | 14 | TRBV11-1 | . | TGTGCCAGCAGCTTAGCACACCTCCAAGAGACCCAGTTTTTT | CASSLAHLQETQFF
. | TRBJ2-5 | 15 | TRBV5-1 | many | TGCGCCAGCAGCTTGGTCCCGGATTTCCTTGAGACCCAGTACTTC | CASSLVPDFLETQYF
TRBD2 | TRBJ2-7 | 18 | TRBV25-1 | many | TGTGCCAGCAGGGGGGAAGGTAGCGGGAAGCCGAGCTACAATGAGCAGTACTTC | CASRGEGSGKPSYNEQYF
. | TRBJ2-7 | 13 | TRBV7-2 | once | TGTGCCAGTATGAATCGGAACTCCTACGAGCAGTACTTC | CASMNRNSYEQYF